The clone carrying this TCR beta chain is a singleton in its sample. The data were taken from a study of blood T cell repertoires in COVID-19. At the level of the study: T cells, B-cell-depleted T cells, or PBMCs supplied cDNA or gDNA.

The V gene's germline CDR1 is SNHLY and CDR2 FYNNEI. This CDR3 comprises 17 residues. V was cut by 8 bases and J by 1 base, with 18 bases left in between. Recruited during active infection, patients (from Seattle) were subsequently followed longitudinally. As processed by the authors: Amplification with reference gene primers provided the estimates of nucleated cell counts. Clones were read by immunoSEQ multiplex PCR, and TCRdb kept only the in-frame ones, dropping some. That table is the source of V, J and clone size, and D and trimming were worked out from the DNA. The data contain approximately 290,000 clones, over 75% of them singletons.

What was sequenced was peripheral blood. The clonotype comes from a human donor with COVID-19, enrolled during active disease. The donor label of this sample is uncertain. The chain has TRBV2 and TRBJ2-6; a possible D gene is TRBD1 (5 bases). CDR3 protein: CASRWGLDTSGANVLTF. CDR3 nucleotides: TGTGCCAGCCGTTGGGGCCTTGACACGTCTGGGGCCAACGTCCTGACTTTC.